The 21 T cell receptor beta chains presented below share a single source sample, sequenced in a study of human T cells and chemical hapten exposure. The time point is: healthy volunteer bleed at 2 weeks. Someone pulled total RNA out of unfractionated whole blood. Each CDR3 protein gets one entry after TCRdb re-called the RACE reads with MiXCR. The sample has some 93,000 distinct CDR3 sequences, approximately 8.2% seen once. Source material: whole blood. The source of these receptors is a female donor in good health. Some clones in this sample may be carry-over from other donors' samples.

In this sample, this clonotype turned up a few times. The chain uses TRBV11-2 and TRBJ1-1, with TRBD1 as a possible D gene (5 bases). Per the germline V gene, CDR1 is SGHAT and CDR2 is FQNNGV. CDR3 length: 14 amino acids. The V end was cut by 1 base, the J end by 4 bases, with 10 bases between. The CDR3 region has the DNA TGTGCCAGCAGCTTAGGGACGGGGCCCACTGAAGCTTTCTTT. Its protein is CASSLGTGPTEAFF.

In its sample, this clonotype was seen many times. The V gene is TRBV20-1, the J gene TRBJ2-3; TRBD1 or TRBD2 may be the D gene (5 bases each). The V end lost 1 base, the J end lost 3 bases, and 14 bases lay between the germline ends. The CDR3 covers 15 residues. Germline assignment: CDR1 DFQATT and CDR2 SNEGSKA (reference sequence). The chain's CDR3 is CSARVPRGGTDTQYF. The CDR3 region has the DNA TGCAGTGCTAGAGTCCCCCGGGGCGGAACAGATACGCAGTATTTT.

This chain joins TRBV7-2 and TRBJ2-1, with 7 nucleotides matching TRBD2. V shed 1 base, J shed 4 bases, and the junction held 10 bases outside the gene matches. The CDR3 length is 17 residues. Germline V gives CDR1 SGHTA, CDR2 FQGNSA. CDR3 sequence: CASSLGKAGPSYNEQFF. The DNA for the CDR3 is TGTGCCAGCAGCTTAGGTAAAGCGGGGCCCTCTTACAATGAGCAGTTCTTC.

This clonotype showed up many times. The CDR3 nucleotides read TGTGCCAGCATCCAGGGGCTAGCGGGATCCTACAATGAGCAGTTCTTC. It is translated as CASIQGLAGSYNEQFF. This chain links TRBV11-2 with TRBJ2-1, with 9 bases fitting TRBD2. Germline CDR1 is SGHAT and CDR2 is FQNNGV. Trimming removed 7 bases from V and 1 base from J; junction bases left unmatched: 8. The CDR3 is 16 amino acids.

In this sample, this clonotype turned up many times. V and J are TRBV29-1 and TRBJ2-1, with 10 bases fitting TRBD2. Germline-derived CDR1 and CDR2 are SQVTM and ANQGSEA. Trimming took 4 bases from V and 5 from J; bases not matched to a gene: 11. This CDR3 contains 16 residues. The DNA for the CDR3 is TGCAGCGTTGGGGGGGCTAGCGGGAGCCAGGACAATGAGCAGTTCTTC. Translating it yields CSVGGASGSQDNEQFF.

This clonotype was recorded at least ten times. This chain uses TRBV25-1 with TRBJ1-5; D possibly corresponds to TRBD1 (5 bases). The CDR3 loop spans 16 amino acids. Between the trimmed V and J ends, which lost 2 bases and 1 base, there was a span of 12 bases. Germline values: CDR1 MGHDK, CDR2 SYGVNS. The CDR3 protein is CASSEDGAQSNQPQHF. The CDR3 DNA follows: TGTGCCAGCAGTGAAGATGGGGCCCAGAGCAATCAGCCCCAGCATTTT.

This clonotype was detected ten times or more. V and J are TRBV6-5 and TRBJ1-2; 12 bases align to TRBD1. V shed 5 bases, J shed 8 bases, and the junction held 6 bases outside the gene matches. Looked up from germline, CDR1 is MNHEY and CDR2 is SVGAGI. The CDR3 extends over 14 amino acids. The CDR3 loop reads CASSKSGTGGGYTF. The CDR3 DNA reads as TGTGCCAGCAGTAAATCCGGGACAGGGGGCGGCTACACCTTC.

This clonotype was seen a few times. The chain combines TRBV12-3 or TRBV12-4 with TRBJ1-1; a possible D gene is TRBD1 (6 bases). This CDR3 contains 14 residues. The V and J ends lost 9 bases and 4 bases respectively, with 18 bases between them. The CDR3 loop reads CASSPGQGSTEAFF. The CDR3 nucleotides read TGTGCCAGTTCCCCGGGCCAGGGGTCCACTGAAGCTTTCTTT.

This clonotype is termed medium-sized. The rearrangement links TRBV4-2 to TRBJ1-1, with a weak D call TRBD1 (6 bases). Germline-derived CDR1 and CDR2 are LGHNA and YNFKEQ. Trimming removed 0 bases at V and 2 bases at J, with 10 bases between. This CDR3 contains 15 residues. CDR3 coding DNA: TGTGCCAGCAGCCAAGATCTGACAGGAAACACTGAAGCTTTCTTT. Encoded protein: CASSQDLTGNTEAFF.

This clonotype has only a few counts. The chain couples TRBV19 to TRBJ1-5; TRBD1 matches 8 bases. The CDR3 has 15 amino acids. Looked up from germline, CDR1 is LNHDA and CDR2 is SQIVND (reference sequence). The trim removed 10 bases at V and 0 bases at J, leaving 8 bases unmatched. The CDR3 loop reads CATARTGLSNQPQHF. CDR3 DNA sequence: TGTGCCACCGCCCGGACAGGGCTTAGCAATCAGCCCCAGCATTTT.

The gene calls are TRBV4-2 and TRBJ1-6; D remains ambiguous. Looked up from germline, CDR1 is LGHNA and CDR2 is YNFKEQ. CDR3 length: 16 amino acids. The V end lost 0 bases, the J end lost 5 bases, and 11 bases lay between the germline ends. The DNA for the CDR3 is TGTGCCAGCAGCCAAGATAAACGGGTGGATAATTCACCCCTCCACTTT. Its protein is CASSQDKRVDNSPLHF.

This clonotype was seen ten or more times. The DNA of the CDR3 is TGTGCCAGCAGCCCCCCTTACCAGGGGGGCACTGAAGCTTTCTTT. It codes for CASSPPYQGGTEAFF. This chain connects TRBV7-9 to TRBJ1-1, with 7 bases lining up with TRBD1. Trimming at V came to 5 bases and at J to 4 bases, leaving 10 bases not matched to a gene. In germline, CDR1 is SEHNR, CDR2 FQNEAQ (reference sequence). This CDR3 is 15 amino acids long.

The chain links TRBV28 to TRBJ2-3; 11 bases are shared with TRBD2. There are 15 residues in the CDR3. The V gene end was trimmed by 5 bases and the J gene end by 4 bases; junction bases not matched to a gene: 5. Germline CDR1 is MDHEN and CDR2 is SYDVKM. DNA for the CDR3: TGTGCCAGCAGTCATAGCGGGAGGGCCCCAGATACGCAGTATTTT. Translating it yields CASSHSGRAPDTQYF.

There are a few counts of this clonotype. The chain links TRBV12-3 or TRBV12-4 to TRBJ2-3, with D possibly matching TRBD1 (6 bases). V lost 1 base, J lost 6 bases, and 17 bases lay in between. The length of the CDR3 is 16 residues. The CDR3 DNA is TGTGCCAGCAGTTTAGATCCAGGGGCCAGGTTGGATACGCAGTATTTT. Translating gives CASSLDPGARLDTQYF.

This clonotype was counted at least ten times. This chain joins TRBV29-1 and TRBJ2-5, with 8 bases that match TRBD1. Per germline, CDR1 SQVTM and CDR2 ANQGSEA. The junction had 4 bases not matched to a gene; V was cut back by 1 base and J by 3 bases. This CDR3 is 14 amino acids long. The CDR3 sequence is CSVEGGQGKETQYF. The CDR3 region has the DNA TGCAGCGTTGAAGGAGGACAGGGTAAAGAGACCCAGTACTTC.

In its sample, this clonotype was seen a few times. The chain employs TRBV7-6 and TRBJ1-4; 9 nucleotides line up with TRBD1. This CDR3 comprises 16 residues. J lost 7 bases, V lost 0 bases, and 6 bases had no gene match. Germline lookup yields CDR1 SGHVS and CDR2 FNYEAQ. CDR3 in amino acids: CASSLAAGTGLEKLFF. In DNA, the CDR3 is TGTGCCAGCAGCTTAGCAGCCGGGACAGGGCTTGAAAAACTGTTTTTT. Together with reference TRBV7-6 and TRBJ1-4, the CDR3 gives the full variable domain: GAGVSQSPRYKVTKRGQDVALRCDPISGHVSLYWYRQALGQGPEFLTYFNYEAQQDKSGLPNDRFSAERPEGSISTLTIQRTEQRDSAMYRCASSLAAGTGLEKLFFGSGTQLSVL.

There are many counts of this clonotype. This chain links TRBV20-1 with TRBJ2-3; no definite D call. The germline V and J ends were trimmed by 3 bases and 2 bases, with 3 bases remaining between them. The CDR3 totals 11 residues. Germline values: CDR1 DFQATT, CDR2 SNEGSKA (reference sequence). The CDR3 region has the DNA TGCAGTGCTAGCCTCACAGATACGCAGTATTTT. Its protein product is CSASLTDTQYF.

This clonotype was seen many times. V gene TRBV25-1 combines with J gene TRBJ2-1; possible D gene TRBD1, 6 bases. The CDR3 is made up of 17 amino acids. Trimming cost V 0 bases and J 0 bases, with 12 bases left between them. Germline V CDR1 and CDR2: MGHDK, SYGVNS. CDR3 sequence reads: CASSEYGRTVSYNEQFF. Written as DNA, the CDR3 is TGTGCCAGCAGTGAATACGGACGGACAGTCTCCTACAATGAGCAGTTCTTC.

The chain joins TRBV9 to TRBJ2-3; 9 bases are a match to TRBD2. V lost 3 bases to trimming and J lost 1 base; unmatched junction nucleotides: 6. CDR1 is SGDLS, CDR2 YYNGEE, per germline. This CDR3 is built from 16 residues. CDR3 in amino acids: CASSGAGGHGTDTQYF. The CDR3 nucleotides are TGTGCCAGCAGCGGTGCGGGAGGGCACGGCACAGATACGCAGTATTTT.

To note about this clonotype: Given a much more abundant clone one base away, this may be a read error. This chain links TRBV20-1 with TRBJ1-6, with 8 bases that match TRBD1. Germline loops: CDR1 DFQATT, CDR2 SNEGSKA (reference sequence). CDR3 size: 15 residues. In nucleotides, the CDR3 is TGCAGTGCTAGAGAGCCACAGGGGGATAATTCACCCCTCAACTTT. Translated: CSAREPQGDNSPLNF.

The chain recombines TRBV20-1 with TRBJ1-3; D ambiguous. V was trimmed by 1 base and J by 4 bases, leaving 11 bases between them. Germline V gives CDR1 DFQATT, CDR2 SNEGSKA (reference sequence). The CDR3 extends over 14 amino acids. The CDR3 coding sequence is TGCAGTGCTAGAGCGAGGGAAGGGGGAAACACCATATATTTT. Translating gives CSARAREGGNTIYF.